This T cell receptor beta chain was captured in a study of cytomegalovirus exposure and HLA in healthy donors. The CDR3 is 14 residues long. The ends were cut back, 5 bases at V and 3 bases at J, with 11 bases in the middle. Looked up from germline, CDR1 is LNHDA and CDR2 is SQIVND (reference sequence). This clone was recorded a few times. The PCR had 60 Vbeta and 13 Jbeta primers. The table came from immunoSEQ multiplex PCR; TCRdb's copy has only in-frame clones and leaves some out. The table includes approximately 110,000 clones, about four fifths detected once. The sequencing input was PBMCs. This TCR was recovered from a man aged 35-49 years in good health and CMV-seronegative. The chain links TRBV19 to TRBJ1-3, with D maybe TRBD1 (6 bases). CDR3 DNA sequence: TGTGCCAGTAGTCGGCAGGGGTTTGGAAACACCATATATTTT. This gives the protein CASSRQGFGNTIYF.